The T cell receptor beta chain under discussion was sequenced for a study of T cells in Graves' hyperthyroidism and ophthalmopathy. This clonotype has just a few counts. Amplification of TCR beta CDR3 regions used RNA as the template. When the TCR CDR3 underwent first-round RT-PCR, the HTBI primer set was used. TCRdb itself ran the multiplex PCR reads through MiXCR, one entry per CDR3 protein. This table has about 180,000 distinct CDR3 sequences, 17% appearing once. Germline V CDR1 and CDR2: LNHNV, YYDKDF (reference sequence). The CDR3 loop spans 15 amino acids. With 1 base clipped from V and 2 bases from J, the junction kept 4 bases outside the gene matches.

Sequencing input: blood. This clonotype was sampled from a woman aged 45-65 years with Graves' hyperthyroidism. V usage is TRBV15 and J usage is TRBJ1-2, with TRBD1 identical over 7 bases. The CDR3 region is CATSRVQGKNYGYTF. Here the CDR3 DNA reads TGTGCCACCAGCAGAGTACAGGGGAAGAACTATGGCTACACCTTC. The variable domain in full, completed from reference TRBV15 and TRBJ1-2, reads DAMVIQNPRYQVTQFGKPVTLSCSQTLNHNVMYWYQQKSSQAPKLLFHYYDKDFNNEADTPDNFQSRRPNTSFCFLDIRSPGLGDTAMYLCATSRVQGKNYGYTFGSGTRLTVV.